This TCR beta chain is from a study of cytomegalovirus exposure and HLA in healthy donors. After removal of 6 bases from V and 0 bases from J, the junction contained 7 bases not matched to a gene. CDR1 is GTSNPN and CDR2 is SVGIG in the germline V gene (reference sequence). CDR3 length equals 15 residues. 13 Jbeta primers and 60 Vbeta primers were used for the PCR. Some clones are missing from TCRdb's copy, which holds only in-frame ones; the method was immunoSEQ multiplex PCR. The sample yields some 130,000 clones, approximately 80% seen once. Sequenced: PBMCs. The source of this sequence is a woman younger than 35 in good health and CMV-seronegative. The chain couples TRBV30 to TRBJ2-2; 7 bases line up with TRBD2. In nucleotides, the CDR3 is TGTGCCTGTAACAGCGGGGTCGCGAACACCGGGGAGCTGTTTTTT. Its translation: CACNSGVANTGELFF.